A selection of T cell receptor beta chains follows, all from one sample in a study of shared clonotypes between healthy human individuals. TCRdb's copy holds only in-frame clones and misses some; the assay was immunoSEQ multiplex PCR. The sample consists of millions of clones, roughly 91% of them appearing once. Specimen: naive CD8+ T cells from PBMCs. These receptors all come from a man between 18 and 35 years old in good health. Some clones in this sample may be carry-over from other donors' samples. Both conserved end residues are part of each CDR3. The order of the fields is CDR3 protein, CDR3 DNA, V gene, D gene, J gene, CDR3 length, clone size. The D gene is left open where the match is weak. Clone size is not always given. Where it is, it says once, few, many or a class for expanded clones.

CASSQGRPSYEQYF	TGTGCCAGCAGCCAAGGTAGGCCTTCCTACGAGCAGTACTTC	TRBV4-2	-	TRBJ2-7	14	-
CASSSRRGGGTDTQYF	TGTGCCAGCAGCTCGCGCAGGGGCGGCGGCACAGATACGCAGTATTTT	TRBV7-9	-	TRBJ2-3	16	-
CASQPVSGLQETQYF	TGTGCCAGCCAGCCGGTGTCAGGGCTTCAAGAGACCCAGTACTTC	TRBV27	-	TRBJ2-5	15	-
CSVRLGDTEAFF	TGCAGCGTCCGGCTTGGGGACACTGAAGCTTTCTTT	TRBV29-1	-	TRBJ1-1	12	-
CASSLVGGSGGSDTQYF	TGTGCCAGCAGCTTAGTGGGCGGGAGCGGAGGGTCAGATACGCAGTATTTT	TRBV7-8	TRBD2	TRBJ2-3	17	once
CASSSLSSGNTDTQYF	TGTGCCAGCAGCTCCCTAAGTAGCGGGAACACAGATACGCAGTATTTT	TRBV7-9	TRBD2	TRBJ2-3	16	-
CASSSKAGVETQYF	TGTGCCAGCAGTAGTAAGGCAGGGGTAGAGACCCAGTACTTC	TRBV7-9	-	TRBJ2-5	14	-
CSVEAPTGGAAEAFF	TGCAGCGTTGAAGCCCCGACAGGGGGCGCCGCTGAAGCTTTCTTT	TRBV29-1	TRBD1	TRBJ1-1	15	-
CASFRQPADTQYF	TGTGCCAGCTTTCGACAGCCGGCAGATACGCAGTATTTT	TRBV27	-	TRBJ2-3	13	once
CASSQSSGDTQYF	TGTGCCAGCAGCCAATCTTCTGGAGATACGCAGTATTTT	TRBV16	-	TRBJ2-3	13	-
CASSYDDRQETQYF	TGTGCCAGCAGTTACGACGACAGGCAAGAGACCCAGTACTTC	TRBV27	-	TRBJ2-5	14	-
CASSDIRTGTEAFF	TGCGCCAGCAGTGATATTCGGACGGGCACTGAAGCTTTCTTT	TRBV10-1	-	TRBJ1-1	14	-
CASSIRVTGQRDTEAFF	TGTGCCAGTAGTATACGGGTGACAGGGCAGAGGGACACTGAAGCTTTCTTT	TRBV19	TRBD1	TRBJ1-1	17	-
CATSRGEGGYTF	TGTGCCACCAGCCGGGGAGAGGGGGGCTACACCTTC	TRBV15	-	TRBJ1-2	12	-
CASSLVGGTDTQYF	TGTGCCAGCAGCTTAGTCGGCGGCACAGATACGCAGTATTTT	TRBV7-8	-	TRBJ2-3	14	-
CASTDRERGEQYF	TGTGCCAGCACGGACAGGGAACGAGGCGAGCAGTACTTC	TRBV27	TRBD1	TRBJ2-7	13	-
CAGLAGGPLGNEQFF	TGTGCCGGACTAGCGGGAGGCCCGCTGGGCAATGAGCAGTTCTTC	TRBV30	TRBD2	TRBJ2-1	15	once
CSGFPSSYNEQFF	TGCAGCGGGTTCCCGAGCTCCTACAATGAGCAGTTCTTC	TRBV29-1	-	TRBJ2-1	13	-
CASSYLRSTDTQYF	TGTGCCAGCAGTTATCTGCGGAGCACAGATACGCAGTATTTT	TRBV7-2	-	TRBJ2-3	14	-
CASSYSGRAWDTEAFF	TGTGCCAGCAGTTACTCCGGACGGGCCTGGGACACTGAAGCTTTCTTT	TRBV6-5	-	TRBJ1-1	16	-
CASSSPQGLAGELFF	TGTGCCAGCAGCTCCCCCCAGGGGTTAGCCGGGGAGCTGTTTTTT	TRBV9	-	TRBJ2-2	15	-
CASSLGTSGTGELFF	TGTGCCAGCAGCTTAGGGACTAGCGGAACCGGGGAGCTGTTTTTT	TRBV7-7	TRBD2	TRBJ2-2	15	-
CASSLELGYEQYF	TGCGCCAGCAGCTTGGAACTAGGTTACGAGCAGTACTTC	TRBV5-1	-	TRBJ2-7	13	-
CSVEAETEFKETQYF	TGCAGCGTTGAAGCGGAAACGGAGTTTAAAGAGACCCAGTACTTC	TRBV29-1	-	TRBJ2-5	15	-
CASSLGRGSLSEAFF	TGTGCCAGTAGTTTGGGAAGGGGTTCTTTATCTGAAGCTTTCTTT	TRBV19	-	TRBJ1-1	15	-
CASSLQGYTGELFF	TGTGCCAGCAGTCTACAGGGGTACACCGGGGAGCTGTTTTTT	TRBV7-9	TRBD1	TRBJ2-2	14	once
CASSLDRRLHGRSEAFF	TGTGCCAGCAGCTTAGACCGTCGCCTCCACGGAAGGTCTGAAGCTTTCTTT	TRBV7-2	-	TRBJ1-1	17	-
CASSLRRGSGYEQYF	TGTGCCAGCAGCTTGCGGAGGGGTTCCGGCTACGAGCAGTACTTC	TRBV5-6	-	TRBJ2-7	15	-
CASSLTVEANQPQHF	TGTGCCAGTAGTCTAACAGTAGAGGCCAATCAGCCCCAGCATTTT	TRBV19	-	TRBJ1-5	15	-
CASSPGGNPPETQYF	TGTGCCAGCAGCCCTGGGGGCAACCCGCCGGAGACCCAGTACTTC	TRBV7-3	-	TRBJ2-5	15	-
CASSSRGEIYNEQFF	TGTGCCAGCAGCTCCAGGGGGGAAATATACAATGAGCAGTTCTTC	TRBV5-4	-	TRBJ2-1	15	-
CAISEPGFYGYTF	TGTGCCATCAGTGAACCGGGATTCTATGGCTACACCTTC	TRBV10-3	-	TRBJ1-2	13	-
CASRVHVGGMNTEAFF	TGCGCCAGCCGGGTCCATGTGGGGGGCATGAACACTGAAGCTTTCTTT	TRBV10-2	-	TRBJ1-1	16	-
CASSQGPGTGELFF	TGCGCCAGCAGCCAAGGGCCGGGTACCGGGGAGCTGTTTTTT	TRBV4-1	-	TRBJ2-2	14	-
CASRPYYGSASYEQYF	TGTGCCAGCAGACCTTACTACGGAAGCGCCTCCTACGAGCAGTACTTC	TRBV5-6	-	TRBJ2-7	16	-
CARSRDAGPGANVLTF	TGTGCCCGAAGCCGGGACGCAGGCCCCGGGGCCAACGTCCTGACTTTC	TRBV30	-	TRBJ2-6	16	-
CASSVAGQIEAFF	TGTGCCAGCAGCGTAGCCGGACAGATTGAAGCTTTCTTT	TRBV7-8	-	TRBJ1-1	13	-
CASSFGGIYEQYF	TGTGCCAGCAGCTTCGGCGGTATCTACGAGCAGTACTTC	TRBV5-6	-	TRBJ2-7	13	-
CASRTEGTEAFF	TGTGCCAGCAGGACGGAGGGCACTGAAGCTTTCTTT	TRBV7-9	-	TRBJ1-1	12	-
CASSRRTGVAGNQPQHF	TGTGCCAGCAGTAGGCGGACAGGGGTTGCGGGCAATCAGCCCCAGCATTTT	TRBV28	TRBD1	TRBJ1-5	17	-
CASSVGPGGANVLTF	TGTGCCAGCAGCGTAGGCCCAGGGGGGGCCAACGTCCTGACTTTC	TRBV9	-	TRBJ2-6	15	-
CASSYFTNQPQHF	TGTGCCAGTAGTTATTTTACCAATCAGCCCCAGCATTTT	TRBV19	-	TRBJ1-5	13	once
CSVGSSYEQYF	TGCAGCGTTGGCAGCTCCTACGAGCAGTACTTC	TRBV29-1	-	TRBJ2-7	11	-
CASSPRQGGAGELFF	TGCGCCAGCAGCCCGCGACAGGGGGGAGCCGGGGAGCTGTTTTTT	TRBV4-1	TRBD1	TRBJ2-2	15	-
CASSSYGWPGRTSGQETQYF	TGTGCCAGCAGCTCCTATGGGTGGCCAGGCCGAACTAGCGGACAAGAGACCCAGTACTTC	TRBV13	TRBD2	TRBJ2-5	20	-
CASSLFTAGSTDTQYF	TGTGCCAGCAGCTTATTTACAGCGGGTTCCACAGATACGCAGTATTTT	TRBV7-6	-	TRBJ2-3	16	-
CASSQHRQGNYGYTF	TGCGCCAGCAGCCAGCACCGACAGGGTAACTATGGCTACACCTTC	TRBV4-1	TRBD1	TRBJ1-2	15	-
CASRPPVGGRTDTQYF	TGTGCAAGTCGCCCCCCCGTGGGCGGGAGGACAGATACGCAGTATTTT	TRBV12-2	-	TRBJ2-3	16	-
CASSPRTSGNEQFF	TGTGCCAGCAGTCCGCGGACTAGCGGGAATGAGCAGTTCTTC	TRBV27	TRBD2	TRBJ2-1	14	-
CASRPGNSPLHF	TGCGCCAGCAGGCCGGGGAATTCACCCCTCCACTTT	TRBV10-2	-	TRBJ1-6	12	-
CASVSDRVNTEAFF	TGTGCCAGCGTATCAGACAGGGTGAACACTGAAGCTTTCTTT	TRBV6-6	TRBD1	TRBJ1-1	14	once
CASSAGTGVSYEQYF	TGTGCCAGCAGCGCGGGTACCGGGGTCTCCTACGAGCAGTACTTC	TRBV9	-	TRBJ2-7	15	once
CASSLGRGAAYEQYF	TGCGCCAGCAGCTTGGGCCGGGGGGCAGCGTACGAGCAGTACTTC	TRBV5-1	-	TRBJ2-7	15	-
CASSFFGGGGQEQYF	TGTGCCAGCAGCTTTTTTGGCGGAGGAGGACAGGAGCAGTACTTC	TRBV7-2	-	TRBJ2-7	15	-
CSVEYSGRALHEQFF	TGCAGCGTTGAATATAGCGGGAGGGCCCTTCATGAGCAGTTCTTC	TRBV29-1	TRBD2	TRBJ2-1	15	-
CASSGDRGNTIYF	TGTGCCAGCAGCGGAGATAGAGGAAACACCATATATTTT	TRBV11-1	-	TRBJ1-3	13	-
CASSLANPLGGTYEQYF	TGTGCCAGCAGCTTAGCCAACCCCCTTGGGGGGACCTACGAGCAGTACTTC	TRBV7-8	-	TRBJ2-7	17	-